The clone carrying this T cell receptor beta chain has a handful of counts. V was pared by 0 bases and J by 0 bases, with 10 bases between. Per germline, CDR1 SGHRS and CDR2 YFSETQ. There are 17 residues in the CDR3. This entry is derived from a study of T-cell memory formation after mild COVID-19. Study at large: Largely donor-specific TCR clusters were found.

TCRdb redid the calling of the 5' RACE reads with MiXCR, one entry per CDR3 protein. The sample gives about 410,000 distinct CDR3 sequences, about 22% of which show up once; roughly 14% is in the top ten. The chain is built from TRBV5-1 and TRBJ1-6, with unresolved D. The receptor was isolated from an adult woman who had mild COVID-19 (a few samples of this study predate the infection). Cell type and time point are not known. Sequenced input: PBMCs or a T cell subset sorted from them (not recorded which). For the CDR3, the DNA is TGCGCCAGCAGCTTGGACAGTGGTGGCTCCTATAATTCACCCCTCCACTTT. It encodes CASSLDSGGSYNSPLHF. Using reference TRBV5-1 and TRBJ1-6 for the parts outside the CDR3, the full variable domain is KAGVTQTPRYLIKTRGQQVTLSCSPISGHRSVSWYQQTPGQGLQFLFEYFSETQRNKGNFPGRFSGRQFSNSRSEMNVSTLELGDSALYLCASSLDSGGSYNSPLHFGNGTRLTVT.